The 9 T cell receptor beta chains presented below share a single source sample, sequenced in a study of CD8 T cells in ankylosing spondylitis. TCRdb ran MiXCR on the 5' RACE reads and lists one entry per CDR3 protein. The sample lists under 85,000 distinct CDR3 sequences, 5.3% occurring once. Sequenced: blood, either unsorted or a sorted T cell fraction (not recorded which). Receptor source: a male donor with ankylosing spondylitis or in good health (not recorded which).

This clonotype was picked up a small number of times. The chain recombines TRBV7-2 with TRBJ2-7; D is perhaps TRBD1 or TRBD2 (5 bases each). Per the germline V gene, CDR1 is SGHTA and CDR2 is FQGNSA. V lost 6 bases and J lost 2, with 17 bases in between. CDR3 length: 15 amino acids. The DNA of the CDR3 is TGTGCCAGCAGACCCGGGACCGAGGGAACCTACGAGCAGTACTTC. It translates to CASRPGTEGTYEQYF.

This clonotype was observed at least ten times. J is TRBJ2-5 and V is TRBV12-3 or TRBV12-4; D is ambiguous. This CDR3 region has 14 residues. V dropped 3 bases and J dropped 1 base, with 9 bases sitting between them. The CDR3 loop is CASSFPGTQETQYF. The CDR3 DNA follows: TGTGCCAGCAGTTTCCCTGGAACCCAAGAGACCCAGTACTTC.

Worth noting for this clonotype: A read error may explain this, as a much larger clone is one base away. The CDR3 DNA reads as TGTGCCAACAGCTCGGACAGCTACACTGAAGCTTTCTTT. Translating gives CANSSDSYTEAFF. The chain has TRBV27 and TRBJ1-1, with a weak D call TRBD1 (6 bases). Germline loops: CDR1 MNHEY, CDR2 SMNVEV (reference sequence). The CDR3 is made up of 13 amino acids. Trimming cost V 10 bases and J 3 bases, with 15 bases left between them.

This clonotype was counted a few times. This chain links TRBV11-1 with TRBJ1-4; 7 nucleotides line up with TRBD1. In germline, CDR1 is SGHAT, CDR2 FQDESV (reference sequence). J gave up 0 bases and V 1 base, and 14 bases lay outside the gene matches. The CDR3 sequence is 20 residues long. This CDR3 is CASSLERGTAPLPTNEKLFF. CDR3 sequence (DNA): TGTGCCAGCAGCTTAGAGCGCGGGACAGCACCACTTCCAACTAATGAAAAACTGTTTTTT.

This clonotype occurred many times. The chain combines TRBV27 with TRBJ2-7; 9 bases are a match to TRBD2. Looked up from germline, CDR1 is MNHEY and CDR2 is SMNVEV (reference sequence). The junction had 11 bases not matched to a gene; V was cut back by 4 bases and J by 4 bases. The CDR3 has 16 amino acids. The CDR3 nucleotides read TGTGCCAGCAGTTCGACCACGCTAGCGGGGATTTACGAGCAGTACTTC. As protein: CASSSTTLAGIYEQYF.

This clonotype was found many times. The rearrangement links TRBV3-1 to TRBJ2-3; D ambiguous. Germline V gene sequence: CDR1 LGHDT, CDR2 YNNKEL (reference sequence). CDR3 length: 14 amino acids. The V end was cut by 4 bases, the J end by 4 bases, with 12 bases between. CDR3 nucleotides: TGTGCCAGCAGCCCCCGGCGGAGCCCAGATACGCAGTATTTT. It codes for CASSPRRSPDTQYF.

This clonotype was counted at least ten times. V and J are TRBV20-1 and TRBJ1-4; possible D gene TRBD1, 6 bases. V was clipped by 6 bases and J by 5 bases, with 22 bases between them. CDR1 and CDR2 (germline): DFQATT, SNEGSKA (reference sequence). The CDR3 totals 16 residues. The CDR3 loop is CSARRGGATLNEKLFF. DNA for the CDR3: TGCAGTGCCCGGAGGGGGGGGGCGACTTTAAATGAAAAACTGTTTTTT.

V is TRBV12-3 or TRBV12-4 and J is TRBJ2-2; TRBD2 matches 8 bases. The CDR3 loop spans 15 amino acids. J gave up 7 bases and V 3 bases, and 7 bases lay outside the gene matches. CDR3 residues: CASSFGGGSGGELFF. CDR3 sequence (DNA): TGTGCCAGCAGTTTTGGCGGGGGGTCGGGCGGGGAGCTGTTTTTT.

This clonotype was seen at least ten times. In DNA form, the CDR3 reads TGCAGCGTTGAAGCCTTTGGGACAGGGGATGGCGGTGGCTACACCTTC. Encoded protein: CSVEAFGTGDGGGYTF. This chain uses TRBV29-1 with TRBJ1-2; TRBD1 matches at 10 bases. Trimming cost V 1 base and J 7 bases; bases outside gene matches: 12. The CDR3 has 16 residues. Germline CDR1 is SQVTM and CDR2 is ANQGSEA.